This record looks at one TCR beta chain sequence and its context. The antigen is undetermined. Data came from immunoSEQ multiplex PCR; TCRdb stores just in-frame clones and leaves some out. The sample lists 740,000 or so clones, 55% to 85% occurring once. The data derive from a study of shared clonotypes between healthy human individuals. Regarding the study as a whole: Rarefaction demonstrated incomplete sorted-subset sequencing despite large depth.

Germline V gene data show CDR1 as SGHDT and CDR2 as YYEEEE. The CDR3 covers 15 residues. The germline V and J ends were trimmed by 2 bases and 2 bases, with 13 bases remaining between them. The chain employs TRBV5-6 and TRBJ1-2, with TRBD1 as a possible D gene (5 bases). Material for sequencing was memory CD4+ T cells sorted from blood. Subset in this sample: CD45RA-negative fraction. The sequence derives from a woman aged 25 to 39 in good health. The CDR3 loop is CASSFTGSLNYGYTF. In nucleotides, the CDR3 is TGTGCCAGCAGCTTCACAGGCTCCTTAAACTATGGCTACACCTTC.